This T cell receptor beta chain is drawn from a study of vaccination effects on CD4 cells after COVID-19. General observations from the study: Pronounced clonal contraction occurred in clones induced by infection and by vaccine late after vaccination.

TCRdb's table, derived via immunoSEQ multiplex PCR, lists solely in-frame clones and lacks some. Here the sample spans approximately 19,000 clones, over 65% being singletons. About this clone: What it recognizes is unknown.

The CDR3 covers 15 residues. V shed 5 bases, J shed 2 bases, and the junction held 8 bases outside the gene matches. Germline assignment: CDR1 MNHEY and CDR2 SVGEGT. Expansion of antigen-specific CD4+ T cells with viral peptide pools was carried out by the ViraFEST assay before sequencing. Investigators separated out CD4+ T cells once approximately 9 days of culture had passed. This individual tested PCR-positive for SARS-CoV-2 infection between March and December 2020. The chain recombines TRBV6-2 or TRBV6-3 with TRBJ1-2; 7 bases agree with TRBD1. The source was CD4+ T cells from PBMCs cultured with a peptide pool, collected before COVID-19 vaccination. This sequence was found in a human donor who had a prior SARS-CoV-2 infection. This CDR3 is CASSQTGAQNYGYTF. The DNA for the CDR3 is TGTGCCAGCAGTCAAACAGGGGCCCAGAACTATGGCTACACCTTC.